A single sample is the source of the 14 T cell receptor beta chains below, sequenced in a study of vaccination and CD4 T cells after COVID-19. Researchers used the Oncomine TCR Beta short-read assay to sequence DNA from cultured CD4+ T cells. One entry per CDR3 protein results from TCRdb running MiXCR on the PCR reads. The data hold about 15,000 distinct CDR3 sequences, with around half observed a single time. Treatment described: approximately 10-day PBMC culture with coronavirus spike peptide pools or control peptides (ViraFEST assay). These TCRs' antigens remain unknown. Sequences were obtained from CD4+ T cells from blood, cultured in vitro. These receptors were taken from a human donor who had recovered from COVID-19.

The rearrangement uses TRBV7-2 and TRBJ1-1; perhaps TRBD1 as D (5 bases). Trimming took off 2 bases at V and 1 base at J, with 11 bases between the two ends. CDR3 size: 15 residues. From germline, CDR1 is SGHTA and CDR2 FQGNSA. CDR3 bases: TGTGCCAGCAGCTTAAGGGGCCTCGGGAACACTGAAGCTTTCTTT. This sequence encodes CASSLRGLGNTEAFF.

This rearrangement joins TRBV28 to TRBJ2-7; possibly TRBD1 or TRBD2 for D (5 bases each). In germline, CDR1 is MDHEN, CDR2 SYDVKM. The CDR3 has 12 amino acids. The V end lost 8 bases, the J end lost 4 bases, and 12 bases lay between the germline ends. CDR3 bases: TGTGCCAGCGGGGCAGGGAGATACGAGCAGTACTTC. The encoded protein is CASGAGRYEQYF.

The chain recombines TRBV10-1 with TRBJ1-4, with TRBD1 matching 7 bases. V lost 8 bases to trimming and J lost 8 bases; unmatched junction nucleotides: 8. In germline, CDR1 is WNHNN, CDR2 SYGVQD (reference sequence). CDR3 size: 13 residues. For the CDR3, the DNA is TGCGCCAGCGGCCCAGGGGGGAGGGAAAAACTGTTTTTT. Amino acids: CASGPGGREKLFF.

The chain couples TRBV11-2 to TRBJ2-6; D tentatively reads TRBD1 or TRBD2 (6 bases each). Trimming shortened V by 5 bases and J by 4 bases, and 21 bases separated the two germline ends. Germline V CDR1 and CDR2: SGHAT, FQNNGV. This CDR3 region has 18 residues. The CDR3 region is CASSPTGWAGTGANVLTF. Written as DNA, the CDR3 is TGTGCCAGCAGCCCCACCGGCTGGGCGGGGACAGGGGCCAACGTCCTGACTTTC.

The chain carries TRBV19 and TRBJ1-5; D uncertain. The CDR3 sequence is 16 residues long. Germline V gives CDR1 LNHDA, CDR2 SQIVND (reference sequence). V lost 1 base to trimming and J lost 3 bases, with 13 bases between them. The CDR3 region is CASSIGPDGVNQPQHF. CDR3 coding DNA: TGTGCCAGTAGTATAGGCCCCGACGGGGTCAATCAGCCCCAGCATTTT.

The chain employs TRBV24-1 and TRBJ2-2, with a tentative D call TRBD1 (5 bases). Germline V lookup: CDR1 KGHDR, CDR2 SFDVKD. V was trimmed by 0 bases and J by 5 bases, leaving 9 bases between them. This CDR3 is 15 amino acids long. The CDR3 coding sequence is TGTGCCACCAGTGATTTGCCCCGACAGACCGGGGAGCTGTTTTTT. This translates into CATSDLPRQTGELFF.

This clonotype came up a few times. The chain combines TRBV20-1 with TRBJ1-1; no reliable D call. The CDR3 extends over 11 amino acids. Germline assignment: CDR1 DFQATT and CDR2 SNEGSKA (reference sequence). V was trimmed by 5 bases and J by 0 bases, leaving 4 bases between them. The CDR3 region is CSAQLNTEAFF. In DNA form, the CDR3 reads TGCAGTGCTCAGTTGAACACTGAAGCTTTCTTT.

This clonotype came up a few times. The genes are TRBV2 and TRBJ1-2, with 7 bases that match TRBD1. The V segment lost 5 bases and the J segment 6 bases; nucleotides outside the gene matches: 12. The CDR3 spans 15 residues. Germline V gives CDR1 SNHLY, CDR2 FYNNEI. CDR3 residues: CASSSVRTGSHGYTF. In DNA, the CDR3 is TGTGCCAGCAGTTCCGTTAGGACAGGCTCCCATGGCTACACCTTC.

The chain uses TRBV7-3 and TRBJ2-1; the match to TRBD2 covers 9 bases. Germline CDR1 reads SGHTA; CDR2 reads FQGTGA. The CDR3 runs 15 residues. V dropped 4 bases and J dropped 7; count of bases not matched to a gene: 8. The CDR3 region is CASSWAGTSFNEQFF. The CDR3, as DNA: TGTGCCAGCAGCTGGGCCGGGACTAGCTTTAATGAGCAGTTCTTC.

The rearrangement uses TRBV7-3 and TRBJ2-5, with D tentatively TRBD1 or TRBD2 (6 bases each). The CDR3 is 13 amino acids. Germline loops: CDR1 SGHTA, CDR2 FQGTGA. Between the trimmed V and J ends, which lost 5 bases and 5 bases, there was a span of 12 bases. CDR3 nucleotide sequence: TGTGCCAGCAGCCACGAGGGGGGTGAGACCCAGTACTTC. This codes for CASSHEGGETQYF.

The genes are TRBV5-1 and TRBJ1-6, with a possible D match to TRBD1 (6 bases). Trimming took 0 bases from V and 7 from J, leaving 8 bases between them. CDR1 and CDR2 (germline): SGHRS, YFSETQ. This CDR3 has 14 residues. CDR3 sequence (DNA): TGCGCCAGCAGCTTGGAGGGGGGGAATTCACCCCTCCACTTT. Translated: CASSLEGGNSPLHF.

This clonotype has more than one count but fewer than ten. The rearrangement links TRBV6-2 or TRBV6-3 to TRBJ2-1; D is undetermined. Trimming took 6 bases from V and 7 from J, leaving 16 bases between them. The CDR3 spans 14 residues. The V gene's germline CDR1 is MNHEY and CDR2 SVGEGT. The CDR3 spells CASRGFSIRNEQFF. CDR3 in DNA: TGTGCCAGCAGGGGGTTTAGCATACGTAATGAGCAGTTCTTC.

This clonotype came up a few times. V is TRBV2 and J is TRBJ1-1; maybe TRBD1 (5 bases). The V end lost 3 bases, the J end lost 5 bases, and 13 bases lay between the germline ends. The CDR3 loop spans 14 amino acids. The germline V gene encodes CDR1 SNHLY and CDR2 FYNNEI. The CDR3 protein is CASSEDEGRTEAFF. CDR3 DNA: TGTGCCAGCAGTGAGGATGAGGGGCGGACTGAAGCTTTCTTT.

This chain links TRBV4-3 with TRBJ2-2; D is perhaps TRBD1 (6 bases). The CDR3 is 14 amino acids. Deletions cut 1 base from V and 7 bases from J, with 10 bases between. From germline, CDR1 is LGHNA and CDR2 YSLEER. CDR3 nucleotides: TGCGCCAGCAGCCAAGGGGGGCGTGGCGGGGAGCTGTTTTTT. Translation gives CASSQGGRGGELFF.